This entry lists 32 T cell receptor beta chains sequenced from one sample in a study of shared clonotypes between healthy human individuals. Clones were read by immunoSEQ multiplex PCR, and TCRdb kept only the in-frame ones, dropping some. This table has approximately 1,500,000 clones, around 97% appearing once. Source material: naive CD4+ T cells sorted from blood. Noted subset: CD45RA+ positively selected. Every receptor here comes from a man aged 25-45 years in good health.

V is TRBV5-5 and J is TRBJ2-3; TRBD2 might be the D (5 bases). Trimming cost V 4 bases and J 2 bases, with 17 bases left between them. Germline assignment: CDR1 SGHKS and CDR2 YYEKEE (reference sequence). There are 16 residues in the CDR3. The CDR3 is CASSPRHRDSTDTQYF. CDR3 bases: TGTGCCAGCAGCCCCAGACACCGGGATTCCACAGATACGCAGTATTTT.

The count of this clone is one. The chain carries TRBV7-2 and TRBJ2-7, with TRBD1 as a possible D gene (5 bases). Germline V gene lookup returns CDR1 SGHTA and CDR2 FQGNSA. The CDR3 runs 14 residues. The V end lost 5 bases, the J end lost 6 bases, and 17 bases lay between the germline ends. The CDR3 DNA reads as TGTGCCAGCAGCCCCCTTGTTCAGGGCGTCGAGCAGTACTTC. Amino acids: CASSPLVQGVEQYF. Drawing the rest from reference TRBV7-2 and TRBJ2-7, the complete variable domain is GAGVSQSPSNKVTEKGKDVELRCDPISGHTALYWYRQSLGQGLEFLIYFQGNSAPDKSGLPSDRFSAERTGGSVSTLTIQRTQQEDSAVYLCASSPLVQGVEQYFGPGTRLTVT.

V and J are TRBV7-2 and TRBJ2-2; TRBD2 aligns across 11 bases. The length of the CDR3 is 16 residues. Germline CDR1 SGHTA, CDR2 FQGNSA. After removal of 6 bases from V and 2 bases from J, the junction contained 5 bases not matched to a gene. The CDR3 sequence: CASRSTSGKNTGELFF. The CDR3 DNA follows: TGTGCCAGCAGGTCGACTAGCGGGAAAAACACCGGGGAGCTGTTTTTT. Supplemented by reference TRBV7-2 and TRBJ2-2, the full variable domain reads GAGVSQSPSNKVTEKGKDVELRCDPISGHTALYWYRQSLGQGLEFLIYFQGNSAPDKSGLPSDRFSAERTGGSVSTLTIQRTQQEDSAVYLCASRSTSGKNTGELFFGEGSRLTVL.

V and J are TRBV7-9 and TRBJ2-7; a possible D gene is TRBD2 (6 bases). Germline CDR1 reads SEHNR; CDR2 reads FQNEAQ (reference sequence). V lost 2 bases, J lost 4 bases, and 15 bases lay in between. This CDR3 contains 15 residues. DNA of the CDR3: TGTGCCAGCAGCTTATATGCCGGGGAGGAATACGAGCAGTACTTC. Protein: CASSLYAGEEYEQYF.

The chain links TRBV5-4 to TRBJ1-4, with D tentatively TRBD1 (5 bases). Germline V CDR1 and CDR2: SGHNT, YYREEE (reference sequence). V was clipped by 7 bases and J by 6 bases, with 22 bases between them. The CDR3 sequence is 16 residues long. The CDR3 region has the DNA TGTGCCAGCTCCCCGGGCAACCCCACAGGAGATGAAAAACTGTTTTTT. Translating gives CASSPGNPTGDEKLFF.

The chain carries TRBV28 and TRBJ2-1; D unresolved. The length of the CDR3 is 13 residues. The V end was cut by 2 bases, the J end by 5 bases, with 7 bases between. Germline V CDR1 and CDR2: MDHEN, SYDVKM. CDR3 sequence (DNA): TGTGCCAGCAGTTTAAATAAAAACAATGAGCAGTTCTTC. Translating gives CASSLNKNNEQFF.

CDR3 sequence (DNA): TGCGCCAGCAGCCAAGATCTGAGGGGCTCGTCTGGGGCCAACGTCCTGACTTTC. Translation gives CASSQDLRGSSGANVLTF. The chain recombines TRBV4-3 with TRBJ2-6; D may be TRBD1 or TRBD2 (5 bases each). V gave up 0 bases and J gave up 1 base, with 13 bases separating them. CDR3 length: 18 residues. CDR1 and CDR2 (germline): LGHNA, YSLEER.

This clone was recorded once. This chain uses TRBV29-1 with TRBJ1-4; D gene uncertain. V shed 3 bases and J shed 0 bases, with 8 bases lying between them. This CDR3 has 14 residues. CDR1 and CDR2 (germline): SQVTM, ANQGSEA. The CDR3 region has the DNA TGCAGCGTTGATCGTAGAGCAACTAATGAAAAACTGTTTTTT. Translating gives CSVDRRATNEKLFF.

V usage is TRBV5-1 and J usage is TRBJ2-1, with D maybe TRBD1 (5 bases). Germline CDR1 SGHRS, CDR2 YFSETQ. This CDR3 contains 16 residues. V lost 6 bases to trimming and J lost 1 base, with 17 bases between them. CDR3 amino acids: CASNSQGSLSYNEQFF. CDR3 coding DNA: TGCGCCAGCAACTCTCAGGGTTCCTTGTCCTACAATGAGCAGTTCTTC. The full variable domain, completed using reference TRBV5-1 and TRBJ2-1, is KAGVTQTPRYLIKTRGQQVTLSCSPISGHRSVSWYQQTPGQGLQFLFEYFSETQRNKGNFPGRFSGRQFSNSRSEMNVSTLELGDSALYLCASNSQGSLSYNEQFFGPGTRLTVL.

This clone was recorded only once. This chain connects TRBV2 to TRBJ2-1; D perhaps matches TRBD2 (5 bases). V was pared by 7 bases and J by 7 bases, with 14 bases between. This CDR3 has 13 amino acids. CDR1 SNHLY and CDR2 FYNNEI come from the germline V gene. CDR3 in amino acids: CASTPGSLNEQFF. Written as DNA, the CDR3 is TGTGCCAGCACCCCTGGGAGTCTTAATGAGCAGTTCTTC.

Concerning this clone: The sample has other DNA sequences that encode this CDR3 too. V is TRBV20-1 and J is TRBJ2-5, with a weak D call TRBD2 (5 bases). Trimming took off 5 bases at V and 2 bases at J, with 6 bases between the two ends. CDR1 is DFQATT, CDR2 SNEGSKA, per germline (reference sequence). There are 11 residues in the CDR3. The CDR3 protein is CSARGQETQYF. The CDR3 nucleotides read TGCAGTGCTCGAGGGCAAGAGACCCAGTACTTC.

J is TRBJ1-1 and V is TRBV19, with a possible D match to TRBD1 (6 bases). Germline CDR1 LNHDA, CDR2 SQIVND (reference sequence). Deletions cut 7 bases from V and 5 bases from J, with 14 bases between. The CDR3 consists of 13 residues. The CDR3, as DNA: TGTGCCAGTACCCGGACAGCCTATACTGAAGCTTTCTTT. Its protein product is CASTRTAYTEAFF.

The chain combines TRBV10-3 with TRBJ2-2, with TRBD2 matching over 14 bases. Trimming cost V 6 bases and J 2 bases; bases outside gene matches: 5. Germline CDR1 is ENHRY and CDR2 is SYGVKD. The CDR3 runs 17 residues. The DNA of the CDR3 is TGTGCCATCAGACTGGGACTAGCGGGAGATAACACCGGGGAGCTGTTTTTT. Translating gives CAIRLGLAGDNTGELFF.

The chain joins TRBV27 to TRBJ2-3; 10 nucleotides match TRBD2. The length of the CDR3 is 16 residues. V shed 6 bases, J shed 2 bases, and the junction held 8 bases outside the gene matches. Germline CDR1 and CDR2: MNHEY and SMNVEV (reference sequence). CDR3 coding DNA: TGTGCCAGCAGCCGAGGGACTAGCGTATTCACAGATACGCAGTATTTT. This gives the protein CASSRGTSVFTDTQYF.

CDR3 coding DNA: TGTGCCAGCAGTGCGGCCGGCGGTCAAACTGAAGCTTTCTTT. It codes for CASSAAGGQTEAFF. This chain links TRBV2 with TRBJ1-1; D call uncertain. Trimming pared 4 bases from V and 5 bases from J, leaving 14 bases between. The length of the CDR3 is 14 residues. Per germline, CDR1 SNHLY and CDR2 FYNNEI.

This chain connects TRBV7-8 to TRBJ2-2; 9 bases are shared with TRBD1. This CDR3 is 15 amino acids long. CDR1 and CDR2 (germline): SGHVS, FQNEAQ. Unmatched junction bases numbered 1, after V lost 2 bases and J lost 3 bases. The CDR3 here is CASSLRDRDTGELFF. Written as DNA, the CDR3 is TGTGCCAGCAGCTTAAGGGACAGGGACACCGGGGAGCTGTTTTTT.

The genes are TRBV18 and TRBJ2-3; perhaps TRBD1 as D (6 bases). The CDR3 length is 15 residues. V lost 2 bases to trimming and J lost 7 bases, with 16 bases between them. Germline V gene sequence: CDR1 KGHSH, CDR2 LQKENI. For the CDR3, the DNA is TGTGCCAGCTCACCATGGGTAGAAGGGGGACATACGCAGTATTTT. Its translation is CASSPWVEGGHTQYF.

In its sample, this clone was seen once. The chain carries TRBV6-4 and TRBJ1-2; D ambiguous. The CDR3 has 14 amino acids. The germline V and J ends were trimmed by 2 bases and 4 bases, with 11 bases remaining between them. Per the germline V gene, CDR1 is MRHNA and CDR2 is SNTAGT. CDR3 nucleotides: TGTGCCAGCAGTGACAAAGCAATACTCTATGGCTACACCTTC. Its protein is CASSDKAILYGYTF.

On this clone itself: Other DNA sequences in the same sample also yield this CDR3. The chain carries TRBV2 and TRBJ2-7; the match to TRBD1 covers 7 bases. Unmatched junction bases numbered 2, after V lost 2 bases and J lost 1 base. The CDR3 loop spans 14 amino acids. CDR1 is SNHLY, CDR2 FYNNEI, per germline. CDR3 region: CASSEQGVSYEQYF. CDR3 nucleotides: TGTGCCAGCAGTGAACAGGGGGTATCCTACGAGCAGTACTTC.

DNA for the CDR3: TGTGCCAGCAGCCCGATCGAAAGTCTGATGAACACTGAAGCTTTCTTT. It translates to CASSPIESLMNTEAFF. The chain joins TRBV5-5 to TRBJ1-1; unclear D gene. The CDR3 has 16 amino acids. Looked up from germline, CDR1 is SGHKS and CDR2 is YYEKEE (reference sequence). V was cut by 4 bases and J by 0 bases, with 16 bases left in between.

CDR3 in DNA: TGTGCCAGCAGCCCGCTCCGGACTAGCGGGAGGTACGAGCAGTACTTC. The encoded protein is CASSPLRTSGRYEQYF. This chain connects TRBV5-4 to TRBJ2-7; 14 positions agree with TRBD2. This CDR3 spans 16 amino acids. V was pared by 4 bases and J by 4 bases, with 7 bases of the junction left unmatched. Germline CDR1 SGHNT, CDR2 YYREEE (reference sequence).

The rearrangement links TRBV5-4 to TRBJ2-2, with D tentatively TRBD2 (6 bases). The germline V gene encodes CDR1 SGHNT and CDR2 YYREEE (reference sequence). The V end lost 0 bases, the J end lost 2 bases, and 11 bases lay between the germline ends. This CDR3 has 16 amino acids. CDR3 in DNA: TGTGCCAGCAGCTTGGACGGGCGGGGCAACACCGGGGAGCTGTTTTTT. Its translation: CASSLDGRGNTGELFF.

The rearrangement joins TRBV9 to TRBJ2-1; 7 bases match TRBD2. The trim removed 2 bases at V and 5 bases at J, leaving 19 bases unmatched. This CDR3 has 19 residues. Germline assignment: CDR1 SGDLS and CDR2 YYNGEE. This CDR3 reads CASSVRMLAGAGSNNEQFF. The CDR3 DNA is TGTGCCAGCAGCGTGCGGATGCTGGCGGGAGCGGGTTCGAACAATGAGCAGTTCTTC.

The rearrangement joins TRBV6-5 to TRBJ2-7; 9 nucleotides match TRBD1. Germline assignment: CDR1 MNHEY and CDR2 SVGAGI. The CDR3 spans 15 residues. The trim removed 0 bases at V and 3 bases at J, leaving 3 bases unmatched. CDR3 region: CASSYSAGQGYEQYF. The CDR3 DNA reads TGTGCCAGCAGTTACTCGGCGGGACAGGGCTACGAGCAGTACTTC.

This chain connects TRBV28 to TRBJ2-7; 7 nucleotides align to TRBD1. Trimming at V came to 8 bases and at J to 3 bases, leaving 10 bases not matched to a gene. The germline V gene has CDR1 MDHEN and CDR2 SYDVKM. This CDR3 has 14 amino acids. The CDR3 reads CASALPGTVYEQYF. The CDR3 DNA is TGTGCCAGCGCACTGCCTGGGACAGTCTACGAGCAGTACTTC.

The chain recombines TRBV7-8 with TRBJ2-2, with 8 bases fitting TRBD1. The J segment lost 7 bases and the V segment lost 7 bases, leaving 14 bases of the junction unmatched. The germline CDR1 and CDR2 sequences are SGHVS and FQNEAQ. The CDR3 runs to 16 residues. CDR3 in DNA: TGTGCCAGCAACCCTACAGGGGGAGAGGTCAGCGGGGAGCTGTTTTTT. Translating it yields CASNPTGGEVSGELFF.

There are a few counts of this clone. V usage is TRBV11-2 and J usage is TRBJ2-2, with 8 bases fitting TRBD1. J lost 3 bases, V lost 6 bases, and 6 bases had no gene match. Germline V lookup: CDR1 SGHAT, CDR2 FQNNGV. The CDR3 length is 15 residues. CDR3 nucleotide sequence: TGTGCCAGCAGTCCTGGACAGGGCGACACCGGGGAGCTGTTTTTT. It translates to CASSPGQGDTGELFF.

This chain connects TRBV7-6 to TRBJ2-7; TRBD2 matches at 10 bases. Germline V gene lookup returns CDR1 SGHVS and CDR2 FNYEAQ. The V segment lost 2 bases and the J segment 5 bases; nucleotides outside the gene matches: 6. The CDR3 is made up of 15 amino acids. The CDR3 is CASSLIASGSHEQYF. Here the CDR3 DNA reads TGTGCCAGCAGCTTAATAGCTAGCGGGAGTCACGAGCAGTACTTC.

This sequence joins TRBV2 and TRBJ2-3; D gene ambiguous. The germline V gene has CDR1 SNHLY and CDR2 FYNNEI. Trimming stripped 4 bases from V and 0 bases from J, with 8 bases between. CDR3 size: 14 residues. CDR3 residues: CASSALPSTDTQYF. DNA of the CDR3: TGTGCCAGCAGTGCTCTGCCTAGCACAGATACGCAGTATTTT. The variable domain in full, completed from reference TRBV2 and TRBJ2-3, reads EPEVTQTPSHQVTQMGQEVILRCVPISNHLYFYWYRQILGQKVEFLVSFYNNEISEKSEIFDDQFSVERPDGSNFTLKIRSTKLEDSAMYFCASSALPSTDTQYFGPGTRLTVL.

The rearrangement links TRBV5-1 to TRBJ2-3; the D call may be TRBD1 or TRBD2 (6 bases each). CDR1 is SGHRS, CDR2 YFSETQ, per germline. The CDR3 consists of 15 residues. V was shortened by 2 bases and J by 0 bases, with 10 bases between the two germline ends. CDR3 in amino acids: CASSFQGRSTDTQYF. The CDR3 nucleotides are TGCGCCAGCAGCTTTCAGGGGAGGAGCACAGATACGCAGTATTTT.

The rearrangement joins TRBV29-1 to TRBJ2-3; D remains unclear. Germline-derived CDR1 and CDR2 are SQVTM and ANQGSEA. With 3 bases removed from V and 3 bases from J, the gap between germline ends came to 10 bases. CDR3 length equals 13 residues. The CDR3 loop reads CSVDEKVTDTQYF. As DNA, the CDR3 is TGCAGCGTTGACGAGAAAGTTACAGATACGCAGTATTTT.

This rearrangement joins TRBV29-1 to TRBJ1-5; 7 bases are a match to TRBD1. The CDR3 loop spans 12 amino acids. The J segment lost 7 bases and the V segment lost 4 bases, leaving 4 bases of the junction unmatched. Germline CDR1 SQVTM, CDR2 ANQGSEA. CDR3 nucleotide sequence: TGCAGCGTTGGAGGGGGCAGGCAGCCCCAGCATTTT. This encodes CSVGGGRQPQHF.